Following are 30 T cell receptor beta chains from one sample sequenced in a study of blood T cell repertoires in COVID-19. TCRdb's table, derived via immunoSEQ multiplex PCR, lists solely in-frame clones and lacks some. Of 160,000 or so clones listed, 70% to 90% are singletons. The sequenced material came from peripheral blood. The receptors stem from a woman between 65 and 79 years old with acute or convalescent COVID-19.

The chain links TRBV7-9 to TRBJ1-2, with 8 positions matching TRBD1. This CDR3 comprises 15 residues. V lost 4 bases and J lost 3; bases outside the gene matches: 7. The germline CDR1 and CDR2 sequences are SEHNR and FQNEAQ (reference sequence). The CDR3 bases are TGTGCCAGCAGCTCCATTGACAGGGGTGACTATGGCTACACCTTC. Translation gives CASSSIDRGDYGYTF.

The chain carries TRBV3-1 (or the pseudogene TRBV3-2) and TRBJ1-6; weak D call: TRBD1 (5 bases). Germline V gene lookup returns CDR1 LGHDT and CDR2 YNNKEL (reference sequence). Trimming stripped 4 bases from V and 10 bases from J, with 14 bases between. The CDR3 loop spans 14 amino acids. The CDR3 DNA is TGTGCCAGCAGCCTCAGCGGGGGTAACTCACCCCTCCACTTT. Translated: CASSLSGGNSPLHF.

This clone was detected only once. This rearrangement joins TRBV19 to TRBJ2-5; 8 nucleotides agree with TRBD2. Germline CDR1 LNHDA, CDR2 SQIVND (reference sequence). The length of the CDR3 is 18 residues. Trimming took 6 bases from V and 6 from J; bases not matched to a gene: 21. The CDR3 is CASSPHSGGISDVKTQYF. The CDR3 nucleotides read TGTGCCAGTAGCCCCCACAGCGGGGGAATATCCGACGTGAAGACCCAGTACTTC.

V and J are TRBV18 and TRBJ2-4; D not certain. The germline V and J ends were trimmed by 5 bases and 8 bases, with 16 bases remaining between them. CDR1 is KGHSH and CDR2 is LQKENI in the germline V gene. The CDR3 extends over 14 amino acids. The CDR3 spells CASSFFGSQDIQYF. In DNA, the CDR3 is TGTGCCAGCTCATTCTTTGGCTCCCAGGACATTCAGTACTTC.

The chain carries TRBV28 and TRBJ1-5, with TRBD1 matching 7 bases. Germline V lookup: CDR1 MDHEN, CDR2 SYDVKM. The V and J ends lost 2 bases and 9 bases, in that order; junction bases with no gene match: 13. The CDR3 contains 16 residues. In nucleotides, the CDR3 is TGTGCCAGCAGTTTAAAGGCAGGGGGTAAAACGAGGCCCCAGCATTTT. It specifies CASSLKAGGKTRPQHF.

In its sample, this clone was seen once. The rearrangement links TRBV5-6 to TRBJ1-2, with D hard to call. Germline loops: CDR1 SGHDT, CDR2 YYEEEE. The V and J ends lost 4 bases and 1 base respectively, with 11 bases between them. The CDR3 consists of 14 residues. Here the CDR3 reads CASSRERNNYGYTF. The CDR3 DNA follows: TGTGCCAGCAGCCGGGAACGGAATAACTATGGCTACACCTTC.

This clone occurred once. The chain is built from TRBV6-2 or TRBV6-3 and TRBJ1-2; the D is unclear. Germline V gene lookup returns CDR1 MNHEY and CDR2 SVGEGT. V was clipped by 0 bases and J by 12 bases, with 17 bases between them. CDR3 length: 14 residues. CDR3 residues: CASSYSSDVREDTF. The CDR3 bases are TGTGCCAGCAGTTACTCGTCGGACGTTCGGGAGGACACCTTC.

J is TRBJ2-3 and V is TRBV4-1; 9 bases agree with TRBD2. V lost 4 bases to trimming and J lost 0 bases; unmatched junction nucleotides: 8. The CDR3 covers 17 residues. Germline V gives CDR1 MGHRA, CDR2 YSYEKL. The CDR3 region has the DNA TGCGCCAGCAGCCGGAAAGGGGGACTAGCTAGCACAGATACGCAGTATTTT. Translation: CASSRKGGLASTDTQYF.

The V call is TRBV12-5, the J call TRBJ1-1, with 10 bases matching TRBD1. The CDR3 spans 17 residues. Germline loops: CDR1 LGHNT, CDR2 FRNRAP. Trimming removed 2 bases from V and 5 bases from J; junction bases left unmatched: 11. The CDR3 DNA reads as TGTGCTAGTGGTTTGCGATTGACAGGGGGCGCGGAGACTGAAGCTTTCTTT. Translation gives CASGLRLTGGAETEAFF.

The V and J genes are TRBV7-9 and TRBJ1-2, with 9 bases aligning to TRBD1. There are 16 residues in the CDR3. The trim removed 5 bases at V and 5 bases at J, leaving 12 bases unmatched. Germline CDR1 SEHNR, CDR2 FQNEAQ (reference sequence). CDR3 DNA sequence: TGTGCCAGCAGCCCATCTATCGGACAGGGGTATTATGGCTACACCTTC. Translation: CASSPSIGQGYYGYTF.

This chain links TRBV19 with TRBJ1-2, with 8 bases fitting TRBD1. V gave up 3 bases and J gave up 8 bases; unmatched junction bases: 5. Germline lookup yields CDR1 LNHDA and CDR2 SQIVND (reference sequence). The length of the CDR3 is 13 residues. CDR3 sequence reads: CASSMVAGGGYTF. The CDR3 bases are TGTGCCAGTAGTATGGTGGCAGGGGGCGGCTACACCTTC.

This chain links TRBV5-5 with TRBJ1-1; unclear D gene. Germline V lookup: CDR1 SGHKS, CDR2 YYEKEE (reference sequence). V was trimmed by 3 bases and J by 6 bases, leaving 9 bases between them. The CDR3 consists of 12 residues. The CDR3 sequence: CASSSQRSEAFF. The CDR3 DNA is TGTGCCAGCAGCTCCCAACGGTCTGAAGCTTTCTTT.

The chain couples TRBV12-3 or TRBV12-4 to TRBJ1-5; D call uncertain. V dropped 4 bases and J dropped 4 bases, with 5 bases sitting between them. This CDR3 region has 12 residues. The CDR3 region has the DNA TGTGCCAGCAGTTACATGAATCAGCCCCAGCATTTT. This encodes CASSYMNQPQHF.

The CDR3: CASSSTALGSLGYTF. DNA for the CDR3: TGTGCCAGCAGTTCAACCGCCCTTGGGAGTCTTGGCTACACCTTC. This chain links TRBV28 with TRBJ1-2; no clear D gene. CDR1 and CDR2 from the germline V gene are MDHEN and SYDVKM. V was trimmed by 4 bases and J by 7 bases, leaving 19 bases between them. This CDR3 contains 15 residues.

The CDR3 sequence is CASSPTGIPEAFF. DNA of the CDR3: TGTGCCAGCAGTCCAACAGGGATCCCTGAAGCTTTCTTT. J is TRBJ1-1 and V is TRBV12-3 or TRBV12-4; D is possibly TRBD1 (6 bases). This CDR3 contains 13 residues. Deletions cut 5 bases from V and 6 bases from J, with 13 bases between.

This chain connects TRBV3-1 (or the pseudogene TRBV3-2) to TRBJ2-6, with TRBD1 matching over 9 bases. CDR1 is LGHDT and CDR2 is YNNKEL in the germline V gene (reference sequence). V lost 2 bases to trimming and J lost 0 bases; unmatched junction nucleotides: 11. CDR3 length: 20 amino acids. CDR3 DNA: TGTGCCAGCAGCCAAAATCCCGGGGGACAGGGCCTCTCTGGGGCCAACGTCCTGACTTTC. Translated, it gives CASSQNPGGQGLSGANVLTF.

This clone occurred once. The chain has TRBV21-1 and TRBJ2-7; the DNA was not compared with TRBD1, the D call given in the table. TRBV21-1 is marked as a pseudogene. This CDR3 contains 11 residues. Here the CDR3 DNA reads TGTGCCAGGGGGACAGCCTACGAGCAGTACTTC. Translated: CARGTAYEQYF.

This clone was counted between two and nine times. V is TRBV27 and J is TRBJ1-2; 9 bases agree with TRBD1. Germline V gives CDR1 MNHEY, CDR2 SMNVEV (reference sequence). Germline trimming cut 10 bases from V and 2 bases from J; bases unmatched to any gene: 11. The CDR3 has 15 residues. The CDR3 here is CATARDRESNYGYTF. The DNA of the CDR3 is TGTGCCACCGCCCGGGACAGGGAGTCCAACTATGGCTACACCTTC.

The V and J genes are TRBV5-1 and TRBJ2-1; 7 bases map to TRBD1. Per germline, CDR1 SGHRS and CDR2 YFSETQ. The V segment lost 3 bases and the J segment 0 bases; nucleotides outside the gene matches: 9. The CDR3 loop spans 17 amino acids. The CDR3 loop reads CASSYAETGSSYNEQFF. Here the CDR3 DNA reads TGCGCCAGCAGCTACGCCGAGACAGGGAGCTCCTACAATGAGCAGTTCTTC. Complete variable domain (other parts from reference TRBV5-1 and TRBJ2-1): KAGVTQTPRYLIKTRGQQVTLSCSPISGHRSVSWYQQTPGQGLQFLFEYFSETQRNKGNFPGRFSGRQFSNSRSEMNVSTLELGDSALYLCASSYAETGSSYNEQFFGPGTRLTVL.

The rearrangement links TRBV7-3 to TRBJ2-3; 12 bases are shared with TRBD2. Germline lookup yields CDR1 SGHTA and CDR2 FQGTGA. J was trimmed by 2 bases and V by 4 bases; bases with no gene match: 4. CDR3 length equals 16 residues. This CDR3 reads CASSSGLAGLTDTQYF. The CDR3 DNA is TGTGCCAGCAGCTCGGGACTAGCGGGTCTCACAGATACGCAGTATTTT.

The chain employs TRBV3-1 (or the pseudogene TRBV3-2) and TRBJ1-3; the match to TRBD1 covers 8 bases. V was pared by 6 bases and J by 2 bases, with 12 bases of the junction left unmatched. This CDR3 comprises 17 residues. Germline assignment: CDR1 LGHDT and CDR2 YNNKEL (reference sequence). DNA for the CDR3: TGTGCCAGCAGACCTACTCGACAGGGGAAGGCTGGAAACACCATATATTTT. Protein: CASRPTRQGKAGNTIYF.

The genes are TRBV23-1 and TRBJ2-5; no reliable D call. TRBV23-1 is marked as an open reading frame, function uncertain. This CDR3 has 13 amino acids. Trimming shortened V by 7 bases and J by 4 bases, and 13 bases separated the two germline ends. The CDR3 loop is CASTQGIAETQYF. The CDR3 region has the DNA TGCGCCAGCACCCAAGGTATAGCAGAGACCCAGTACTTC.

V usage is TRBV7-6 and J usage is TRBJ1-1; 7 bases agree with TRBD1. V trimming: 0 bases; J trimming: 1 base; junction bases outside the gene matches: 2. There are 15 residues in the CDR3. Per germline, CDR1 SGHVS and CDR2 FNYEAQ. CDR3 DNA sequence: TGTGCCAGCAGCTTAGCGGGGACAGCGAACACTGAAGCTTTCTTT. It encodes CASSLAGTANTEAFF.

The rearrangement uses TRBV7-2 and TRBJ1-5; maybe TRBD1 (5 bases). V shed 5 bases and J shed 6 bases, with 17 bases lying between them. CDR1 and CDR2 (germline): SGHTA, FQGNSA. CDR3 length: 15 residues. CDR3 sequence: CASSADGGGGQPQHF. The CDR3 DNA reads TGTGCCAGCAGCGCCGACGGGGGGGGAGGTCAGCCCCAGCATTTT. Based on the CDR3 plus reference TRBV7-2 and TRBJ1-5, the full variable domain is GAGVSQSPSNKVTEKGKDVELRCDPISGHTALYWYRQSLGQGLEFLIYFQGNSAPDKSGLPSDRFSAERTGGSVSTLTIQRTQQEDSAVYLCASSADGGGGQPQHFGDGTRLSIL.

The rearrangement uses TRBV28 and TRBJ1-6; TRBD1 matches at 8 bases. CDR1 MDHEN and CDR2 SYDVKM come from the germline V gene. The CDR3 spans 15 residues. V shed 4 bases, J shed 8 bases, and the junction held 7 bases outside the gene matches. The CDR3 sequence is CASSYRDRRDSPLHF. CDR3 DNA sequence: TGTGCCAGCAGTTACCGGGACAGGAGGGATTCACCCCTCCACTTT.

This clone was detected only once. The V gene is TRBV6-2 or TRBV6-3, the J gene TRBJ2-7; 10 bases fit TRBD2. Trimming took 4 bases from V and 6 from J; bases not matched to a gene: 15. The CDR3 contains 17 residues. The germline V gene encodes CDR1 MNHEY and CDR2 SVGEGT. CDR3 sequence (DNA): TGTGCCAGCAGTTTGGTTCCAGCGGGGGGGACCCCAGGCGAGCAGTACTTC. Its protein product is CASSLVPAGGTPGEQYF.

The rearrangement uses TRBV11-1 and TRBJ1-2, with D uncertain. The CDR3 consists of 12 residues. V gave up 4 bases and J gave up 5 bases, with 8 bases separating them. The germline V gene has CDR1 SGHAT and CDR2 FQDESV (reference sequence). The CDR3: CASSSSEYGYTF. In DNA form, the CDR3 reads TGTGCCAGCAGCTCGTCAGAATATGGCTACACCTTC. Supplemented by reference TRBV11-1 and TRBJ1-2, the full variable domain reads EAEVAQSPRYKITEKSQAVAFWCDPISGHATLYWYRQILGQGPELLVQFQDESVVDDSQLPKDRFSAERLKGVDSTLKIQPAELGDSAMYLCASSSSEYGYTFGSGTRLTVV.

The gene calls are TRBV27 and TRBJ1-1; 7 nucleotides align to TRBD1. The CDR3 contains 13 residues. Germline V gene sequence: CDR1 MNHEY, CDR2 SMNVEV (reference sequence). The V and J ends lost 5 bases and 6 bases, in that order; junction bases with no gene match: 6. CDR3 amino acids: CASSRQGEAEAFF. The CDR3 DNA sequence: TGTGCCAGCAGTCGACAGGGAGAAGCTGAAGCTTTCTTT.

The V gene is TRBV19, the J gene TRBJ1-2; 9 bases align to TRBD1. The germline V gene has CDR1 LNHDA and CDR2 SQIVND (reference sequence). The junction had 14 bases not matched to a gene; V was cut back by 4 bases and J by 8 bases. CDR3 length: 16 amino acids. The CDR3 nucleotides read TGTGCCAGTAGTACCGCCGACTGGACAGGGGTTGGGGGCTACACCTTC. This sequence encodes CASSTADWTGVGGYTF.

This clone occurred once. The J gene is TRBJ1-1, the V gene TRBV6-5, with 9 bases identical to TRBD1. Trimming at V came to 2 bases and at J to 1 base, leaving 2 bases not matched to a gene. The CDR3 has 15 residues. Germline V CDR1 and CDR2: MNHEY, SVGAGI. The CDR3 nucleotides read TGTGCCAGCAGTTACGGGGACAGGGAGAACACTGAAGCTTTCTTT. Encoded protein: CASSYGDRENTEAFF.